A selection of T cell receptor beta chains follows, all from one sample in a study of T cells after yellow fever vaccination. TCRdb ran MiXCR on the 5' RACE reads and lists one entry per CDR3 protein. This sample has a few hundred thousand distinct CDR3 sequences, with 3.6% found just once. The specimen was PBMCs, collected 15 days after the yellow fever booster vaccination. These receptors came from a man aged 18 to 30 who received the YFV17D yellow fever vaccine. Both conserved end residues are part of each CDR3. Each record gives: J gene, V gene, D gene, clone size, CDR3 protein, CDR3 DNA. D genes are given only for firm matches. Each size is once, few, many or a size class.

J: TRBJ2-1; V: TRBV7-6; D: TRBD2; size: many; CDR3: CASSYSGLDNEQFF; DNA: TGTGCCAGCAGCTACTCGGGACTAGACAATGAGCAGTTCTTC
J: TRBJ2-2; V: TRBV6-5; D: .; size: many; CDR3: CASKHQNTGELFF; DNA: TGTGCCAGCAAACACCAGAACACCGGGGAGCTGTTTTTT
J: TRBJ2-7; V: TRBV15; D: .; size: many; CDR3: CATSRVAVSEQYF; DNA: TGTGCCACCAGCAGAGTGGCAGTCAGCGAGCAGTACTTC
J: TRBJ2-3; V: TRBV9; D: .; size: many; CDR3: CASSAALARVTDTQYF; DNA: TGTGCCAGCAGCGCGGCTCTAGCGCGGGTCACAGATACGCAGTATTTT
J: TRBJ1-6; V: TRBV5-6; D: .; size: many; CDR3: CASAIEGSYNSPLHF; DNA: TGTGCCAGCGCTATAGAGGGCTCCTATAATTCACCCCTCCACTTT
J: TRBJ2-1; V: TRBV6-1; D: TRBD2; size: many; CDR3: CASSEEGGGYNEQFF; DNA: TGTGCCAGCAGTGAAGAAGGCGGGGGCTACAATGAGCAGTTCTTC
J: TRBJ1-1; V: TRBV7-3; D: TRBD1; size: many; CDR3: CASSLTQRDREFANTEAFF; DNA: TGTGCCAGCAGCTTAACTCAACGGGACAGGGAATTCGCTAACACTGAAGCTTTCTTT
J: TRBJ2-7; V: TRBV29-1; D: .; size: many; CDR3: CSVTTGISYEQYF; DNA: TGCAGCGTCACAACAGGGATCAGCTACGAGCAGTACTTC
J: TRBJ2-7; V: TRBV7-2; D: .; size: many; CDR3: CASSIMGDSSYEQYF; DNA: TGTGCCAGCAGCATTATGGGTGATAGCTCCTACGAGCAGTACTTC
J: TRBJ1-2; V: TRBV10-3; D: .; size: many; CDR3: CAIRNREHGYGYTF; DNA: TGTGCCATCAGAAACAGGGAGCACGGCTATGGCTACACCTTC
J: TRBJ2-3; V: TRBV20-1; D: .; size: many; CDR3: CSQERGDTQYF; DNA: TGCAGTCAGGAGAGAGGGGATACGCAGTATTTT
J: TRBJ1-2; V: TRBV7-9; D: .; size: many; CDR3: CASSSDMGGPNTYGYTF; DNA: TGTGCCAGCAGCTCCGACATGGGGGGGCCCAATACCTATGGCTACACCTTC
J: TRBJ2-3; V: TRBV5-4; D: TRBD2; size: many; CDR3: CASSERLAGTASTDTQYF; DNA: TGTGCCAGCAGCGAACGACTAGCGGGGACCGCTAGCACAGATACGCAGTATTTT
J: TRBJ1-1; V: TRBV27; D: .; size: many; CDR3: CASSGTENTEAFF; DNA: TGTGCCAGCAGTGGGACGGAGAACACTGAAGCTTTCTTT